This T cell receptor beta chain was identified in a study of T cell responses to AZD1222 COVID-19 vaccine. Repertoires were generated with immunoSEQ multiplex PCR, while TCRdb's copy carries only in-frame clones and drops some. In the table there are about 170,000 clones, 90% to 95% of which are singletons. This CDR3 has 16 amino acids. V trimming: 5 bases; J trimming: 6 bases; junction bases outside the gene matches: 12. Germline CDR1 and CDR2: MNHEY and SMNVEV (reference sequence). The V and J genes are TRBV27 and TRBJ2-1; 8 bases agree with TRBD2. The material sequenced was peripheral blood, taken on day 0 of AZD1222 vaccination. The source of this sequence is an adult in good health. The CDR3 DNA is TGTGCCAGCAGTAACATGGGCGGGGGGAGTATCAATGAGCAGTTCTTC. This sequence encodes CASSNMGGGSINEQFF.